What follows is one T cell receptor (beta chain) and its context. No cognate antigen has been identified for it. Base qualities were left out, and no much larger clone turns up one base away. For sequencing of the TCRbeta CDR3 region, genomic DNA was extracted from the sorted cells. The immunoSEQ Assay was used to sequence the TCRbeta CDR3 regions. TCRdb mirrors the immuneACCESS table, restricted to in-frame sequences. Some clones are absent from its copies; in checked studies, under half trace to an unresolved V gene, and the reason for the others is unknown. The sample data list more than 45,000 clones, and roughly four fifths of these were observed just once. The biggest ten clones account for 0.7% to 0.8% of the sample. Patients with a history of autoimmune disease or receiving systemic immunosuppression were excluded from the trial. Peripheral blood for TCR sequencing was drawn from every dose cohort at baseline, at cycle 4 day 1 and at cycle 7 day 1. The samples were drawn from a first-in-human, open-label, multicenter phase I dose-escalation trial of ivuxolimab. Adults with locally advanced or metastatic melanoma, renal cell carcinoma, hepatocellular carcinoma or head and neck squamous cell carcinoma were enrolled in the trial. Before TCR sequencing, CD4+ T cells and CD8+ T cells were sorted from peripheral blood as separate populations.

Based on the germline V gene (reference sequence), the CDR1 and CDR2 sequences are MNHNY and SVGAGI. From cysteine to phenylalanine, the CDR3 is 14 amino acids long. Only the CDR3 DNA stays, 42 bases, in frame from base 1. V loses 6 bases, J loses 8 bases, and the germline ends lie 17 bases apart. The source of the sample is a study of OX40 agonist ivuxolimab in advanced cancers. Turning to the overall study: Ivuxolimab was a fully human IgG2 agonistic monoclonal antibody targeting the costimulatory receptor OX40 (CD134). Intravenous ivuxolimab was administered to patients every 2 weeks at six dose levels: 0.01, 0.1, 0.3, 1.5, 3 and 10 mg/kg. Among the 52 dose-escalation patients, about 19 had hepatocellular carcinoma, 15 or so melanoma, 9 renal cell carcinoma and 9 head and neck cancer. In the dose-escalation cohort, around four fifths of patients were male, and the mean age was 60 years with a range of roughly 20 to 80. Patients were allowed to have had prior anti-PD-1, anti-PD-L1 or anti-CTLA-4 therapy, and 40% to 45% of the dose-escalation patients had been treated with checkpoint inhibitors. Partial responses occurred in three dose-escalation patients, of whom one had hepatocellular carcinoma and two had cutaneous melanoma. Peripheral TCRbeta sequencing was intended to test whether TCR sequence diversity was altered and clonal T-cell expansion was caused by ivuxolimab. The monotherapy dose-escalation portion (N ≈ 56 patients) of the phase I ivuxolimab trial is reported in the paper.

The paper's findings and limits, for the study overall: The antigen specificity of the peripheral T cells that underwent clonal expansion was not determined. At doses from 0.1 to 3.0 mg/kg, clonal expansion was seen in both CD4+ and CD8+ blood T cells between baseline and week 6. Low levels of normalized T-cell clonal expansion were also seen in some patients who did not respond. After ivuxolimab, more expanded clones were found on average in CD8+ T cells than in CD4+ T cells. In the 0.1-3.0 mg/kg groups, partial responders had among the lowest normalized peripheral clonal expansion, particularly in CD8+ T cells.

Material: CD4+ or CD8+ T cells sorted from blood, obtained in a trial of the OX40 agonist ivuxolimab. The chain joins TRBV6-6 to TRBJ1-5, with TRBD1 perhaps the D gene, on 5 matching bases. The sequence was collected from an adult with an advanced solid tumor such as melanoma, head and neck, liver or kidney cancer. Here the CDR3 is given as CASSTGGAKEPQHF. The nucleotide sequence reads as follows: TGTGCCAGCAGCACCGGCGGGGCCAAGGAGCCCCAGCATTTT.